This is a list of T cell receptor beta chains from one sample in a study of blood T cell repertoires in COVID-19. Here immunoSEQ multiplex PCR was the method, and the copy in TCRdb shows in-frame clones only, minus some. The sample lists about 140,000 clones; 88% were seen once. Sequencing was performed on peripheral blood. These receptors all come from a man in his forties or fifties with active or convalescent COVID-19. Each CDR3 is given with its conserved first and last residue. A D gene is named only where the DNA matches it firmly. The size entry is marked missing in some rows and otherwise reads once, few, many or a size class.

J gene	D gene	V gene	clone size	CDR3 DNA	CDR3 protein
TRBJ2-7	TRBD1	TRBV5-6	-	TGTGCCAGCAGCTTGGACAGGGGGCCCTACGAGCAGTACTTC	CASSLDRGPYEQYF
TRBJ1-2	TRBD1	TRBV2	-	TGTGCCAGCAGCTGGGACAGAGGGAGCTATGGCTACACCTTC	CASSWDRGSYGYTF
TRBJ2-7	TRBD1	TRBV28	-	TGTGCCAGCAGTTTATGCAGGACAGGGGGCTGCGAGCAGTACTTC	CASSLCRTGGCEQYF
TRBJ2-7	TRBD2	TRBV6-6	-	TGTGCCAGCAGTTTCCCCAGCGGGAGTGTGCACGAGCAGTACTTC	CASSFPSGSVHEQYF
TRBJ2-1	-	TRBV20-1	-	TGCAGTGCTAGTATGTTTTCAGTAGCGCCCGGGGAGCAGTTCTTC	CSASMFSVAPGEQFF
TRBJ2-6	-	TRBV9	-	TGTGCCAGCAGCGCCAGGGAAGCTGGGGCCAACGTCCTGACTTTC	CASSAREAGANVLTF
TRBJ1-1	-	TRBV5-1	-	TGCGCCAGCAGCTTGGTGGCAGGGCAGGCTGAAGCTTTCTTT	CASSLVAGQAEAFF
TRBJ1-2	-	TRBV7-9	once	TGTGCCAGCAGCTTAGTGCCAGGAACGAGTGGCTACACCTTC	CASSLVPGTSGYTF
TRBJ1-4	-	TRBV28	-	TGTGCCAGCAGTTTTAGGGGGTTTCCGTCGGGTGAAAAACTGTTTTTT	CASSFRGFPSGEKLFF
TRBJ2-7	-	TRBV5-1	once	TGCGCCAGCAGCTCTCGGGGGAGAGTTTACGAGCAGTACTTC	CASSSRGRVYEQYF
TRBJ2-7	-	TRBV6-5	-	TGTGCCAGCAGCCCCGGGCAGGGGGGCCTAAACGAGCAGTACTTC	CASSPGQGGLNEQYF
TRBJ1-1	-	TRBV18	once	TGTGCCAGCTCACCTACGCCTCAGGGCACTGAAGCTTTCTTT	CASSPTPQGTEAFF
TRBJ2-7	-	TRBV11-2	-	TGTGCCAGCAGCAAAGGACAATTAGCCGAGCAGTACTTC	CASSKGQLAEQYF
TRBJ1-5	TRBD1	TRBV28	-	TGTGCCAGCAGTCCCGATGACCGGGACAGGGGGCGGGAGCCCCAGCATTTT	CASSPDDRDRGREPQHF
TRBJ1-2	-	TRBV6-6	once	TGTGCCAGCAGTCCCGACCAGAAGGGAGGAGGCTACACCTTC	CASSPDQKGGGYTF
TRBJ2-2	-	TRBV5-1	-	TGCGCCAGCAGCTTGCGGAGGGGAGGAACCGGGGAGCTGTTTTTT	CASSLRRGGTGELFF
TRBJ2-3	TRBD2	TRBV11-2	-	TGTGCCAGCAGCTCGACTAGCGGGAGGTTTGATACGCAGTATTTT	CASSSTSGRFDTQYF
TRBJ2-1	TRBD2	TRBV4-1	-	TGCGCCAGCAGCCAAGGGTCCGCGGGAGGCGATGAGCAGTTCTTC	CASSQGSAGGDEQFF
TRBJ2-1	-	TRBV28	-	TGTGCCAGCAGTGCGCCGTTAGCGGTTGGGAGCAATGAGCAGTTCTTC	CASSAPLAVGSNEQFF
TRBJ1-1	-	TRBV6-1	-	TGTGCCAGCAGTGAAAGGGGATATTCTGAAGCTTTCTTT	CASSERGYSEAFF
TRBJ2-7	TRBD2	TRBV4-2	-	TGTGCCAGCAGCCAAGTCTCTAGCGGGATAAGTCAGCAGTACTTC	CASSQVSSGISQQYF
TRBJ1-5	-	TRBV28	once	TGTGCCAGCAGTTTACGTTATAGCAATCAGCCCCAGCATTTT	CASSLRYSNQPQHF